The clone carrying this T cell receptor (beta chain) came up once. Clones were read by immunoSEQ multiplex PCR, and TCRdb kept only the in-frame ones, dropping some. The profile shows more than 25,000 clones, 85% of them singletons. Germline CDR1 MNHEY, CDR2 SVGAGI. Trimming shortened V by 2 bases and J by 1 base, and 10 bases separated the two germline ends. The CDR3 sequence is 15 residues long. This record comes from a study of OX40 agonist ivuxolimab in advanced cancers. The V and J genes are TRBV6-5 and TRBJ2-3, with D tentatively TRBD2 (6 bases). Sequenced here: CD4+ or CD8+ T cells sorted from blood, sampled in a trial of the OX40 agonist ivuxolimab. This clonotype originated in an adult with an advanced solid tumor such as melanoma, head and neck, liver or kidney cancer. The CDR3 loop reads CASSYGGTGTDTQYF. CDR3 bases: TGTGCCAGCAGTTACGGTGGGACTGGCACAGATACGCAGTATTTT.